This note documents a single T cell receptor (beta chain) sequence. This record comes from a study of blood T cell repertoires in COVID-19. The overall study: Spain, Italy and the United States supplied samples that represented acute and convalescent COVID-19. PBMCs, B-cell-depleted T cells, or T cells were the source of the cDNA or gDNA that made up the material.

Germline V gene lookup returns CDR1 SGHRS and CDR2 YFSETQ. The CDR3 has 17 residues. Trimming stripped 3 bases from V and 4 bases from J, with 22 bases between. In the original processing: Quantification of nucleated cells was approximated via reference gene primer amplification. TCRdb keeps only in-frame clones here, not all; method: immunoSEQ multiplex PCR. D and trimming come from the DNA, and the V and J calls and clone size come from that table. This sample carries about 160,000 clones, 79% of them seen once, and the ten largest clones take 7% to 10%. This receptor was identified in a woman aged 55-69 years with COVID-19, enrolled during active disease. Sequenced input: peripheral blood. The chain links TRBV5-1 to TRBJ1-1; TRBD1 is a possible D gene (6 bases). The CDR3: CASSSAGHRGARTEAFF. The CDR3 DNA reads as TGCGCCAGCAGCTCCGCCGGACATCGGGGGGCCCGCACTGAAGCTTTCTTT.